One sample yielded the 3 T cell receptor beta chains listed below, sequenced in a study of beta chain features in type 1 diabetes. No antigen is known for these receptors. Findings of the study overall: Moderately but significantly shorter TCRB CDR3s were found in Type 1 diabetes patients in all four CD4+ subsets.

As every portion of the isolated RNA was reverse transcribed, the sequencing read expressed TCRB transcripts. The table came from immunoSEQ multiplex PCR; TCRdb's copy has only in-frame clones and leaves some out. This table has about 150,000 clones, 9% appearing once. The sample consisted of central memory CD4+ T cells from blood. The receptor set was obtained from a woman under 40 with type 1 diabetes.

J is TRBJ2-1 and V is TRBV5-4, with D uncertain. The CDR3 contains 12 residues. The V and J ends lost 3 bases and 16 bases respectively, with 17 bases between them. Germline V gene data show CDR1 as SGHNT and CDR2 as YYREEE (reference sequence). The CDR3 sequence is CASSSPSRIRFF. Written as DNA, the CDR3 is TGTGCCAGCAGCTCCCCATCGCGGATCCGATTCTTC.

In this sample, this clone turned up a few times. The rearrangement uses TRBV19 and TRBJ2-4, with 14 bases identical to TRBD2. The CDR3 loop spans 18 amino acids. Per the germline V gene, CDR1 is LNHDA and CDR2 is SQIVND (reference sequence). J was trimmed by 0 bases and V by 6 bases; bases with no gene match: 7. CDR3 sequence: CASSPGLAGELAKNIQYF. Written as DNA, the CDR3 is TGTGCCAGTAGCCCGGGACTAGCGGGAGAGCTAGCCAAAAACATTCAGTACTTC.

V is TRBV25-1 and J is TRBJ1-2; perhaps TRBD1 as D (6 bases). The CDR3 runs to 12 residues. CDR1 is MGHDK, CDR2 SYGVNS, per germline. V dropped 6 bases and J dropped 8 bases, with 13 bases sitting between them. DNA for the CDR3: TGTGCCAGCAGCCAGGGGTCAAGGGGCTACACCTTC. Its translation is CASSQGSRGYTF.